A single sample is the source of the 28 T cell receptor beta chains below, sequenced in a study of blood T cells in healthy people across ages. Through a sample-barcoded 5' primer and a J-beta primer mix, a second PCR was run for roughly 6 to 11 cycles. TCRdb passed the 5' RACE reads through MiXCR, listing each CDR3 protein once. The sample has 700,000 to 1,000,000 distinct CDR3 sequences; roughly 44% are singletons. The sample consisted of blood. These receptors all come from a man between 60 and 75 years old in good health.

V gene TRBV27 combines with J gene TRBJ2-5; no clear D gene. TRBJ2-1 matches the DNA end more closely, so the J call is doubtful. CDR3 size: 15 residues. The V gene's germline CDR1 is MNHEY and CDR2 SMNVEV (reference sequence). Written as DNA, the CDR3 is TGTGCCAGCAGTCCGAGGACGGATTTCCAAGAGACCCAGTTCTTC. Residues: CASSPRTDFQETQFF.

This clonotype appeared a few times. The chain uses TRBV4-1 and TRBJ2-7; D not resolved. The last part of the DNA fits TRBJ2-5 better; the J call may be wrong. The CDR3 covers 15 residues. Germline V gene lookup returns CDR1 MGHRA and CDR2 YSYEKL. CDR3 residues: CASSQVASGYETQYF. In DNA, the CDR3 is TGCGCCAGCAGCCAAGTCGCTAGTGGGTATGAGACCCAGTACTTC.

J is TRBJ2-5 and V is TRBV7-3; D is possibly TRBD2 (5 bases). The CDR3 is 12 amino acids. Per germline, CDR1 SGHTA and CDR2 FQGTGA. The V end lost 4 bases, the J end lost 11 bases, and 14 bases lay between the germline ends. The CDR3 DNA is TGTGCCAGCAGCTCCTTCGGGAATGAGCAGTACTTC. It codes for CASSSFGNEQYF.

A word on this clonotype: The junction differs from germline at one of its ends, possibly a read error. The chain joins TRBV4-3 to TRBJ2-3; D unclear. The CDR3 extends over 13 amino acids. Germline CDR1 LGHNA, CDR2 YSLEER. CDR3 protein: CASGQEWEGTQYF. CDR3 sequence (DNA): TGCGCCAGCGGCCAAGAGTGGGAAGGTACGCAGTATTTT.

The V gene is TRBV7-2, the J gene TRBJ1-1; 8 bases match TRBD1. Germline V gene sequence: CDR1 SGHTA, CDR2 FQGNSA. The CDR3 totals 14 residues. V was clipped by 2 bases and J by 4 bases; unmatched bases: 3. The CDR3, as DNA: TGTACCAGCAGCTTAACAGGGGGAATCACTGAAGCTTTCTTT. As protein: CTSSLTGGITEAFF.

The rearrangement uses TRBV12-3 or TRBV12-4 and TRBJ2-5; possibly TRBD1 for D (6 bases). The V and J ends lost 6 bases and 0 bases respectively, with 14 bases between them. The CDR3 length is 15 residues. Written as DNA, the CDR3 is TGTGCCAGCAGCAATGACAGGCGGAACCAAGAGACCCAGTACTTC. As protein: CASSNDRRNQETQYF.

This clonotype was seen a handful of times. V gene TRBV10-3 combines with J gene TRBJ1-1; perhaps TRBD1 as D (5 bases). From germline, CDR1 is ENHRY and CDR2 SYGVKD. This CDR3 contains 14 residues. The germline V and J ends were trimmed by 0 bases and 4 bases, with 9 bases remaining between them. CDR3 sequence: CAISESGAVTEAFF. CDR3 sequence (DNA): TGTGCCATCAGTGAGTCTGGGGCGGTCACTGAAGCTTTCTTT.

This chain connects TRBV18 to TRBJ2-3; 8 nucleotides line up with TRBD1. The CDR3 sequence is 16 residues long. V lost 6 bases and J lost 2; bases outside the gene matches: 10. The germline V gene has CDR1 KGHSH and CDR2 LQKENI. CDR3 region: CASSQYRGFDTDTQYF. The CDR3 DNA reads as TGTGCCAGCTCTCAATACAGGGGGTTTGACACAGATACGCAGTATTTT.

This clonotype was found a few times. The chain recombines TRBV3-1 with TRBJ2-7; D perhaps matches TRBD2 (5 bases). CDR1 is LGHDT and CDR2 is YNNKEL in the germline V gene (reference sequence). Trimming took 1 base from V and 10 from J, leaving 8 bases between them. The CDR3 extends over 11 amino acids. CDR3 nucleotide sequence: TGTGCCAGCAGCCAAGGGGAGCCCCAGTACTTC. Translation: CASSQGEPQYF.

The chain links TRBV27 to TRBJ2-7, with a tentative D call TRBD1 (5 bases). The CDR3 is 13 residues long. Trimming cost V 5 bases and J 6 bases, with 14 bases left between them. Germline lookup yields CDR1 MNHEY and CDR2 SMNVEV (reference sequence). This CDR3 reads CASSRGNGLEQYF. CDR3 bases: TGTGCCAGCAGTAGGGGAAACGGGCTCGAGCAGTACTTC.

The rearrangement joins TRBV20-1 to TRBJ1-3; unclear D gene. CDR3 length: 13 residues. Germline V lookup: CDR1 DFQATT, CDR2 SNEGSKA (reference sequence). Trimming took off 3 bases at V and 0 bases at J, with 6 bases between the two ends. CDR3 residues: CSASNPSGNTIYF. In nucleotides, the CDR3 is TGCAGTGCTAGTAACCCCTCTGGAAACACCATATATTTT.

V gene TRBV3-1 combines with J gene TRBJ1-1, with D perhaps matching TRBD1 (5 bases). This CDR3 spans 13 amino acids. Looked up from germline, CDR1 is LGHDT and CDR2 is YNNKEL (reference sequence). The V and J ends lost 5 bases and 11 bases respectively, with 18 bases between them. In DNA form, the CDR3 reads TGTGCCAGCAGCAACCGGGGGGTAAATGAGGCTTTCTTT. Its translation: CASSNRGVNEAFF.

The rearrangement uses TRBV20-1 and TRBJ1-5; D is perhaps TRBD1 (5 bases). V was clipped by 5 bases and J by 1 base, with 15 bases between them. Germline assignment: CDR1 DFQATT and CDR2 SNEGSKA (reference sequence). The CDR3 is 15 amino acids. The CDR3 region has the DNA TGCAGTGCTCCTCGCCCACAGGCAAGCAATCAGCCCCAGCATTTT. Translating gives CSAPRPQASNQPQHF.

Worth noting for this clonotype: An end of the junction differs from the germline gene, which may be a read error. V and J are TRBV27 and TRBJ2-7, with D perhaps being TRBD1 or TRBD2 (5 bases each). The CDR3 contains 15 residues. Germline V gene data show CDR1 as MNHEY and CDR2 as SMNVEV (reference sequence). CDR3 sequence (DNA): TGTGCCGGCAGTTTATGGGACGGAAAGATCTACGAGCAGTACTTC. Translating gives CAGSLWDGKIYEQYF.

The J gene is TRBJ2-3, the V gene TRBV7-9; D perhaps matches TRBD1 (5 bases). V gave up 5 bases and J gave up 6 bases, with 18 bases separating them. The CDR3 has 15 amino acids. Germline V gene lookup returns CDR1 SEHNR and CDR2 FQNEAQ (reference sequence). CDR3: CASSPILVGLDTQYF. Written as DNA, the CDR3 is TGTGCCAGCAGCCCTATCCTCGTGGGGCTGGATACGCAGTATTTT.

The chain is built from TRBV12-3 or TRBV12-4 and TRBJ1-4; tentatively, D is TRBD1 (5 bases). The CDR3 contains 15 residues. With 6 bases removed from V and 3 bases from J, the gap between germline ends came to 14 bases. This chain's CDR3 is CASSSPGSPNEKLFF. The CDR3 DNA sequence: TGTGCCAGCAGCTCCCCAGGGAGCCCTAATGAAAAACTGTTTTTT.

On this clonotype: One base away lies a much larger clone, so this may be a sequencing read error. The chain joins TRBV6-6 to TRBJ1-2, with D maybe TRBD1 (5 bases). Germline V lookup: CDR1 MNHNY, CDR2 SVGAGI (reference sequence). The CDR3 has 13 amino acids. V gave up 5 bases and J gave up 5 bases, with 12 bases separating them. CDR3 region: CASSPSTDYGYTF. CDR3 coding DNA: TGTGCCAGCAGTCCCTCGACAGATTATGGCTACACCTTC.

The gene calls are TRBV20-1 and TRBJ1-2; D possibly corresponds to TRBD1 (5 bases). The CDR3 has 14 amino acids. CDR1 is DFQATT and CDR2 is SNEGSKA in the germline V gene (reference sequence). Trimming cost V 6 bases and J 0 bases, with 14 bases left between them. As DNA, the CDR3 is TGCAGTGCCCCTAATAGAGGGGCTAACTATGGCTACACCTTC. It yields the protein CSAPNRGANYGYTF.

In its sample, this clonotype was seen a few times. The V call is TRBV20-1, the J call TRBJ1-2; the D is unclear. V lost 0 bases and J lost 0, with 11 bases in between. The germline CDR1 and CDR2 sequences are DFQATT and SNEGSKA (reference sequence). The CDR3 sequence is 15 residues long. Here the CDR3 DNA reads TGCAGTGCTAGAGACTGGGAGAGAGCTAACTATGGCTACACCTTC. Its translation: CSARDWERANYGYTF.

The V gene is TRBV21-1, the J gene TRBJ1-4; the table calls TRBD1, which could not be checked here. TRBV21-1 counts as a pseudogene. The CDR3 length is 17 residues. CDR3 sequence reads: CASSKERAGTRFEKLFF. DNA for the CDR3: TGTGCCAGCAGCAAAGAACGCGCCGGGACGCGGTTTGAAAAACTGTTTTTT.

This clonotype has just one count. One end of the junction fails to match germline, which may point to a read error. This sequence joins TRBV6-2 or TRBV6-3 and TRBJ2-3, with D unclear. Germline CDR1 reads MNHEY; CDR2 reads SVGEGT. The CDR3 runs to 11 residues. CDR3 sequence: CASSQTDAQYF. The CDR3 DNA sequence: TGTGCCAGCAGCCAAACAGATGCGCAGTATTTT.

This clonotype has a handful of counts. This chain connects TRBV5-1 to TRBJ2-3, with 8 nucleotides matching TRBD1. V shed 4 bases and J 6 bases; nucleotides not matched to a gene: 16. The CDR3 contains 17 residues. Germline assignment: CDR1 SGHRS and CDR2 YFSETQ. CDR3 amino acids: CASSRTTTGGGLDTQYF. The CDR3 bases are TGCGCCAGCAGCCGTACAACCACAGGGGGAGGCCTGGATACGCAGTATTTT.

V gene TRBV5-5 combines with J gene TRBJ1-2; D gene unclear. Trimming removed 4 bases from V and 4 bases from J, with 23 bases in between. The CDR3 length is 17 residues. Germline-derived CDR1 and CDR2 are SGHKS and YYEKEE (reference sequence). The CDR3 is CASSHTPMGARSYGYTF. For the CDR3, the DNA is TGTGCCAGCAGCCATACCCCCATGGGCGCCAGAAGCTATGGCTACACCTTC.

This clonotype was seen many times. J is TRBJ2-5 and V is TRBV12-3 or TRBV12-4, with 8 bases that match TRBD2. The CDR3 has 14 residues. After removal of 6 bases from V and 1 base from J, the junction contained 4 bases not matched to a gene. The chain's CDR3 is CASSRAGAQETQYF. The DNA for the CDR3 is TGTGCCAGCAGCCGAGCGGGGGCCCAAGAGACCCAGTACTTC.

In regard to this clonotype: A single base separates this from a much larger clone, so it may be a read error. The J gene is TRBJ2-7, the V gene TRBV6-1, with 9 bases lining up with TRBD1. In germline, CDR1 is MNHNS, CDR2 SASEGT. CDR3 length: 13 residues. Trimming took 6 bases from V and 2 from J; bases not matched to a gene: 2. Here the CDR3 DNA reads TGTGCCAGCAGGCGGGACAGGGCCTACGAGCAGTACTTC. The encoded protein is CASRRDRAYEQYF.

The CDR3 sequence: CASSTWTGGLYNEQFF. The CDR3 bases are TGTGCCAGCAGCACATGGACAGGGGGTTTGTACAATGAGCAGTTCTTC. The chain links TRBV7-9 to TRBJ2-1; TRBD1 matches at 10 bases. Unmatched junction bases numbered 8, after V lost 5 bases and J lost 4 bases. The CDR3 is 16 amino acids. CDR1 is SEHNR and CDR2 is FQNEAQ in the germline V gene (reference sequence).

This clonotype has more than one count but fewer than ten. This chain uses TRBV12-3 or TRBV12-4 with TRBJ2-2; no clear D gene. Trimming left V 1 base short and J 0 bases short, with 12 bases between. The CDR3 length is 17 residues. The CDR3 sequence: CASSLGGSRANTGELFF. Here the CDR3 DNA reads TGTGCCAGCAGTTTAGGTGGCAGCCGCGCGAACACCGGGGAGCTGTTTTTT.

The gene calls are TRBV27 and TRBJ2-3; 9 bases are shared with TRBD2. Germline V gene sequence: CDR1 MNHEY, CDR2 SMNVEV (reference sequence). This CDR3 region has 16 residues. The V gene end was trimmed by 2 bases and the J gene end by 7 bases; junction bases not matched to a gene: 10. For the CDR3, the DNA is TGTGCCAGCAGTTTAAATCGCGGGGGGGCCTTACATACGCAGTATTTT. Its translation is CASSLNRGGALHTQYF.